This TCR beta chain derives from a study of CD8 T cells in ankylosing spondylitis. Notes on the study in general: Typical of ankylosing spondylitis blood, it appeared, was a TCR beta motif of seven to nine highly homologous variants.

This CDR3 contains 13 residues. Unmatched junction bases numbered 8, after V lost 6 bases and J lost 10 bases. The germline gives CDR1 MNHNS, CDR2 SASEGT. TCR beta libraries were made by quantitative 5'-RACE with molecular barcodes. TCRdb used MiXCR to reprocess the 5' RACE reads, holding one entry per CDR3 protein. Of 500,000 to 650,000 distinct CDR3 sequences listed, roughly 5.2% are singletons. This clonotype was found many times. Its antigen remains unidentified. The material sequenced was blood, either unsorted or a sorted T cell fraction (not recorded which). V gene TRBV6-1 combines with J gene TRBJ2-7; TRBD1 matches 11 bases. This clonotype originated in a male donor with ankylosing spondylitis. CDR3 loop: CASSPGQGVEQYF. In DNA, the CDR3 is TGTGCCAGCAGCCCGGGACAGGGGGTAGAACAGTACTTC.